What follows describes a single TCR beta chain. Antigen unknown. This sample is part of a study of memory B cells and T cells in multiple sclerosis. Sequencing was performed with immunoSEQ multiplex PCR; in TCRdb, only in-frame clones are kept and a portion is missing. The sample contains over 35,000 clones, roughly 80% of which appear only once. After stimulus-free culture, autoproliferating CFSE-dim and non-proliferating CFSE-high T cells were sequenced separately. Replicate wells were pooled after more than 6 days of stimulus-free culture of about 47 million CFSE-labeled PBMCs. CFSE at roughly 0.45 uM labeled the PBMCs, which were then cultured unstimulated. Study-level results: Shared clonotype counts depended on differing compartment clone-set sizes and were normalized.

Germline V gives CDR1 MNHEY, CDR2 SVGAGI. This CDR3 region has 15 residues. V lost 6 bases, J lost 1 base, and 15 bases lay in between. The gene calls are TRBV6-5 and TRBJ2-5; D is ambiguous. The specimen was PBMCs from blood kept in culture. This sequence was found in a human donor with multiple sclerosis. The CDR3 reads CASRFDPTTQETQYF. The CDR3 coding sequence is TGTGCCAGCAGATTCGACCCTACGACCCAAGAGACCCAGTACTTC.